This entry lists 27 T cell receptor beta chains sequenced from one sample in a study of regulatory T cells in long-lasting Graves disease. Libraries of TCR beta came from iRepertoire HTBI primers plus Arm-PCR of CDR3 regions. TCRdb reanalysed the multiplex PCR reads using MiXCR and keeps one entry per CDR3 protein. This repertoire shows about 540,000 distinct CDR3 sequences, roughly 12% found once; its top ten account for roughly a tenth. As for time point: newly diagnosed GD, antithyroid drugs for less than 3 months. Extracted PBMC RNA gave rise to the TCR library. These same records also appear under a second study, on T cells in Graves' hyperthyroidism and ophthalmopathy.

The sequences come from peripheral blood mononuclear cells (PBMCs), collected at new diagnosis, from a patient treated with antithyroid drugs. These receptors were obtained from a man younger than 40 with Graves disease.

Here the CDR3 reads CASSLTRGSSGYTF. The CDR3 nucleotides read TGCGCCAGCAGCTTGACGAGGGGGTCCTCTGGCTACACCTTC. V is TRBV5-1 and J is TRBJ1-2, with D perhaps matching TRBD1 (6 bases). Trimming stripped 1 base from V and 7 bases from J, with 14 bases between. Looked up from germline, CDR1 is SGHRS and CDR2 is YFSETQ. The CDR3 contains 14 residues.

This clonotype was counted ten times or more. J is TRBJ1-2 and V is TRBV12-3 or TRBV12-4; D is ambiguous. Trimming left V 2 bases short and J 8 bases short, with 12 bases between. The CDR3 has 13 amino acids. This CDR3 is CASSLMALRGYTF. CDR3 DNA: TGTGCCAGCAGTTTAATGGCTCTACGGGGCTACACCTTC.

On this clonotype itself: Being one base from a much bigger clone, this may be a read error. The V call is TRBV28, the J call TRBJ2-4; perhaps TRBD2 as D (6 bases). The V end was cut by 1 base, the J end by 11 bases, with 15 bases between. The CDR3 runs to 14 residues. Germline values: CDR1 MDHEN, CDR2 SYDVKM. This CDR3 is CASSLFPAGYVQYF. The CDR3 DNA reads TGTGCCAGCAGTTTATTTCCAGCGGGTTACGTTCAGTACTTC.

This clonotype was seen many times. J is TRBJ1-2 and V is TRBV13, with TRBD1 matching 8 bases. The junction had 7 bases not matched to a gene; V was cut back by 5 bases and J by 2 bases. Germline assignment: CDR1 PRHDT and CDR2 FYEKMQ (reference sequence). This CDR3 has 15 residues. The CDR3, as DNA: TGTGCCAGCAGCGCCAACAGGGGGGTCAACTATGGCTACACCTTC. Translating it yields CASSANRGVNYGYTF.

About this clonotype itself: With a much larger clone just one base away, this may be a read error. This chain connects TRBV30 to TRBJ1-1; D not certain. The CDR3 has 12 residues. Germline V gene sequence: CDR1 GTSNPN, CDR2 SVGIG (reference sequence). CDR3 sequence: CAWGYTYTEASF. The CDR3 DNA reads TGTGCCTGGGGTTACACTTACACTGAAGCTTCCTTT.

In this sample, this clonotype turned up many times. V gene TRBV7-9 combines with J gene TRBJ2-3, with a weak D call TRBD2 (7 bases). Germline loops: CDR1 SEHNR, CDR2 FQNEAQ (reference sequence). Trimming cost V 5 bases and J 3 bases, with 15 bases left between them. This CDR3 has 15 amino acids. The CDR3 region is CASSPIGGLTDTQYF. The CDR3 DNA sequence: TGTGCCAGCAGCCCAATCGGGGGGCTAACAGATACGCAGTATTTT. Supplemented by reference TRBV7-9 and TRBJ2-3, the full variable domain reads DTGVSQNPRHKITKRGQNVTFRCDPISEHNRLYWYRQTLGQGPEFLTYFQNEAQLEKSRLLSDRFSAERPKGSFSTLEIQRTEQGDSAMYLCASSPIGGLTDTQYFGPGTRLTVL.

This clonotype was counted between two and nine times. This chain links TRBV6-1 with TRBJ1-5, with unresolved D. From germline, CDR1 is MNHNS and CDR2 SASEGT. CDR3 size: 13 residues. Deletions cut 5 bases from V and 5 bases from J, with 10 bases between. This chain's CDR3 is CASSRSGDQPQHF. The CDR3 nucleotides read TGTGCCAGCAGTAGGTCAGGCGATCAGCCCCAGCATTTT.

Turning to this clonotype: This could be a read error, since a much larger clone is one nucleotide away. The CDR3 nucleotides read TGTGCCAGCAGCTTGGAAATGTGGGAGCCGTTTTTT. It is translated as CASSLEMWEPFF. The J gene is TRBJ2-2, the V gene TRBV11-2; a weak D match, TRBD2 (5 bases). The CDR3 has 12 amino acids. Germline values: CDR1 SGHAT, CDR2 FQNNGV.

The sample holds many counts of this clonotype. The chain employs TRBV2 and TRBJ2-7; D remains unclear. CDR3 size: 12 residues. The germline CDR1 and CDR2 sequences are SNHLY and FYNNEI. V lost 6 bases, J lost 5 bases, and 11 bases lay in between. The CDR3 DNA reads TGTGCCAGCAGCCCGGATCTCGACGAGCAGTACTTC. Translated, it gives CASSPDLDEQYF.

Concerning this clonotype itself: This may arise from a read error, as a much more abundant clone is one base away. This sequence joins TRBV20-1 and TRBJ2-1; 8 bases agree with TRBD2. The germline gives CDR1 DFQATT, CDR2 SNEGSKA (reference sequence). CDR3 length: 14 amino acids. The CDR3 is CSAQTSARAGEQSF. The CDR3 DNA reads as TGCAGTGCCCAGACTAGCGCCCGGGCCGGTGAGCAGTCCTTC.

The table lists this clonotype with many counts. V gene TRBV5-1 combines with J gene TRBJ2-7; D ambiguous. Trimming pared 1 base from V and 0 bases from J, leaving 11 bases between. Per the germline V gene, CDR1 is SGHRS and CDR2 is YFSETQ. CDR3 length: 15 residues. The CDR3 DNA reads TGCGCCAGCAGCTTGCGGATCGGGTACTCCTACGAGCAGTACTTC. Protein product: CASSLRIGYSYEQYF. Full variable domain (missing parts from reference TRBV5-1 and TRBJ2-7): KAGVTQTPRYLIKTRGQQVTLSCSPISGHRSVSWYQQTPGQGLQFLFEYFSETQRNKGNFPGRFSGRQFSNSRSEMNVSTLELGDSALYLCASSLRIGYSYEQYFGPGTRLTVT.

This clonotype was counted many times. This chain links TRBV11-1 with TRBJ2-2; TRBD2 is a possible D gene (6 bases). Germline lookup yields CDR1 SGHAT and CDR2 FQDESV (reference sequence). This CDR3 has 15 amino acids. V gave up 2 bases and J gave up 1 base, with 8 bases separating them. The CDR3 region is CASSLNGRNTGELFF. CDR3 sequence (DNA): TGTGCCAGCAGCTTAAACGGGAGGAACACCGGGGAGCTGTTTTTT.

Ten or more counts support this clonotype. The V and J genes are TRBV29-1 and TRBJ1-1; a weak D match, TRBD1 (5 bases). V dropped 7 bases and J dropped 0 bases, with 12 bases sitting between them. The CDR3 is 13 amino acids. Germline-derived CDR1 and CDR2 are SQVTM and ANQGSEA. The CDR3 spells CSAGQTMNTEAFF. For the CDR3, the DNA is TGCAGCGCAGGGCAGACTATGAACACTGAAGCTTTCTTT.

Many counts were recorded for this clonotype. The chain joins TRBV3-1 to TRBJ2-3, with D unclear. V was trimmed by 0 bases and J by 1 base, leaving 2 bases between them. CDR1 LGHDT and CDR2 YNNKEL come from the germline V gene (reference sequence). The CDR3 extends over 13 amino acids. This chain's CDR3 is CASSQDGTDTQYF. The CDR3 DNA reads as TGTGCCAGCAGCCAAGATGGCACAGATACGCAGTATTTT.

At least ten counts were recorded for this clonotype. CDR3 sequence: CASSDSQKLFF. For the CDR3, the DNA is TGTGCCAGCAGCGACTCACAAAAACTGTTTTTT. This sequence joins TRBV27 and TRBJ1-4, with unresolved D. The CDR3 contains 11 residues. CDR1 MNHEY and CDR2 SMNVEV come from the germline V gene (reference sequence). V lost 6 bases, J lost 9 bases, and 8 bases lay in between.

This clonotype was seen a handful of times. The chain employs TRBV12-3 or TRBV12-4 and TRBJ2-1; D ambiguous. The CDR3 extends over 14 amino acids. V lost 7 bases and J 3 bases, leaving 13 bases between the germline ends. CDR3 DNA: TGTGCCAGCACCAAGTTGGGAATCTACAATGAGCAGTTCTTC. It yields the protein CASTKLGIYNEQFF.

A remark on this clonotype: A much larger clone lies one base from this, so it may be a read error. The rearrangement links TRBV20-1 to TRBJ2-1, with 9 positions matching TRBD2. The V gene's germline CDR1 is DFQATT and CDR2 SNEGSKA (reference sequence). The CDR3 extends over 15 amino acids. The V and J ends lost 2 bases and 7 bases, in that order; junction bases with no gene match: 9. DNA of the CDR3: TGCAGTGCTAGAACCCAGCGCGGGAGGGCGAATGAGCAGTTCTTC. Amino acids: CSARTQRGRANEQFF.

Concerning this clonotype: A read error may account for a junction end that differs from germline. V usage is TRBV4-1 and J usage is TRBJ2-7; D is undetermined. The CDR3 totals 15 residues. The V gene's germline CDR1 is MGHRA and CDR2 YSYEKL. The CDR3 coding sequence is TGTGCCAGCAGCCAAGATGAAGCAATTGTCTACGAGCAGTACTTC. Translated: CASSQDEAIVYEQYF.

The rearrangement uses TRBV4-2 and TRBJ2-3; 9 bases match TRBD2. This CDR3 spans 15 amino acids. The V segment lost 1 base and the J segment 4 bases; nucleotides outside the gene matches: 3. Germline values: CDR1 LGHNA, CDR2 YNFKEQ. The CDR3 DNA follows: TGTGCCAGCAGCCAAGGCGGGGGGGGCGCAGATACGCAGTATTTT. Its translation: CASSQGGGGADTQYF.

The genes are TRBV7-9 and TRBJ1-5; 7 nucleotides agree with TRBD1. V lost 5 bases, J lost 2 bases, and 6 bases stayed unmatched. This CDR3 is 15 amino acids long. Germline V CDR1 and CDR2: SEHNR, FQNEAQ (reference sequence). The CDR3 sequence: CASSRTGSGNQPQHF. CDR3 bases: TGTGCCAGCAGCCGGACAGGATCGGGCAATCAGCCCCAGCATTTT.

This clonotype was seen a handful of times. V and J are TRBV5-1 and TRBJ1-2; D ambiguous. The CDR3 has 16 residues. Deletions cut 3 bases from V and 8 bases from J, with 23 bases between. Germline CDR1 reads SGHRS; CDR2 reads YFSETQ. CDR3 bases: TGCGCCAGCAGCTCCCTGCTTGGCCTTCTCCCCTGGGGCTACACCTTC. Residues: CASSSLLGLLPWGYTF. Variable domain in full (rest from reference TRBV5-1 and TRBJ1-2): KAGVTQTPRYLIKTRGQQVTLSCSPISGHRSVSWYQQTPGQGLQFLFEYFSETQRNKGNFPGRFSGRQFSNSRSEMNVSTLELGDSALYLCASSSLLGLLPWGYTFGSGTRLTVV.

This clonotype was detected many times. V is TRBV7-2 and J is TRBJ2-3; 7 bases match TRBD2. J lost 5 bases, V lost 2 bases, and 7 bases had no gene match. There are 15 residues in the CDR3. From germline, CDR1 is SGHTA and CDR2 FQGNSA. CDR3 nucleotide sequence: TGTGCCAGCAGCTTAAACGCGGGAGAGGTAGATACGCAGTATTTT. This gives the protein CASSLNAGEVDTQYF.

With respect to this clonotype: A read error is possible here, since a much larger clone lies one base away. The chain is built from TRBV7-2 and TRBJ1-2; possible D gene TRBD1, 5 bases. The V end was cut by 6 bases, the J end by 8 bases, with 16 bases between. From germline, CDR1 is SGHTA and CDR2 FQGNSA. The CDR3 spans 13 residues. The CDR3 DNA reads TGTGCCAGCAGTTTGGGGGACCTCAAAGGCTACACCTTC. Translating gives CASSLGDLKGYTF.

This clonotype was picked up many times. The CDR3 is CASSLRGSGPYEQYF. The CDR3 coding sequence is TGTGCCAGCAGCTTACGCGGGAGTGGACCCTACGAGCAGTACTTC. The rearrangement links TRBV7-2 to TRBJ2-7, with 7 bases that match TRBD2. Germline V gene lookup returns CDR1 SGHTA and CDR2 FQGNSA. CDR3 length: 15 amino acids. The ends lost 2 bases at V and 2 bases at J; junction bases unmatched: 6.

A note on this clonotype: A clone one base away is much larger, so this may be a read error. The chain links TRBV12-3 or TRBV12-4 to TRBJ2-3; 10 bases are a match to TRBD1. The CDR3 totals 15 residues. CDR3 sequence: CASSSDRGSTDMQYF. CDR3 DNA: TGTGCCAGCAGTTCGGACAGGGGGAGCACAGATATGCAGTATTTT.

This clonotype was seen many times. The chain links TRBV5-1 to TRBJ2-7; TRBD1 agrees at 9 bases. Trimming at V came to 10 bases and at J to 3 bases, leaving 11 bases not matched to a gene. Germline V gene data show CDR1 as SGHRS and CDR2 as YFSETQ. The CDR3 runs 14 residues. The CDR3 loop reads CAGRPGTGNYEQYF. The CDR3 DNA reads TGCGCCGGACGACCAGGGACAGGGAACTACGAGCAGTACTTC.

The table lists this clonotype with a few counts. V usage is TRBV3-1 and J usage is TRBJ1-6; TRBD1 matches at 9 bases. The CDR3 is made up of 15 amino acids. Germline lookup yields CDR1 LGHDT and CDR2 YNNKEL (reference sequence). The trim removed 1 base at V and 8 bases at J, leaving 3 bases unmatched. The CDR3 sequence: CASSQGTGVYSPLHF. The CDR3 coding sequence is TGTGCCAGCAGCCAAGGGACAGGGGTTTATTCACCCCTCCACTTT. The variable domain in full, completed from reference TRBV3-1 and TRBJ1-6, reads DTAVSQTPKYLVTQMGNDKSIKCEQNLGHDTMYWYKQDSKKFLKIMFSYNNKELIINETVPNRFSPKSPDKAHLNLHINSLELGDSAVYFCASSQGTGVYSPLHFGNGTRLTVT.